These 31 T cell receptor beta chains originate from one sample sequenced in a study of identical twins. A single record per CDR3 protein comes from TCRdb applying MiXCR to the 5' RACE reads. The table shows nearly 650,000 distinct CDR3 sequences, with less than 9% occurring only once. These data were also filed under a second study, of yellow fever vaccine responses in identical twins.

Sequencing input: PBMCs. The receptors were gathered from a woman aged 18-30 years in good health.

This clonotype was observed a handful of times. V and J are TRBV20-1 and TRBJ2-7; 8 nucleotides align to TRBD1. The length of the CDR3 is 14 residues. Germline trimming cut 6 bases from V and 2 bases from J; bases unmatched to any gene: 9. The germline V gene encodes CDR1 DFQATT and CDR2 SNEGSKA (reference sequence). CDR3 loop: CSAPGGREPYEQYV. The CDR3 bases are TGCAGTGCCCCAGGGGGCCGAGAACCCTACGAGCAGTACGTC.

The genes are TRBV4-1 and TRBJ1-1, with D perhaps TRBD1 (6 bases). CDR3 length: 14 residues. CDR1 is MGHRA and CDR2 is YSYEKL in the germline V gene. The V end lost 3 bases, the J end lost 1 base, and 9 bases lay between the germline ends. This CDR3 is CASSQRDTNTEAFF. In DNA, the CDR3 is TGCGCCAGCAGCCAGAGGGACACGAACACTGAAGCTTTCTTT.

This clonotype was picked up a small number of times. This chain links TRBV5-6 with TRBJ2-7, with D possibly TRBD1 on 5 matching bases. The CDR3 has 13 amino acids. Germline values: CDR1 SGHDT, CDR2 YYEEEE. V lost 5 bases to trimming and J lost 2 bases, with 11 bases between them. The CDR3 loop reads CASSFTGAYEQYV. Written as DNA, the CDR3 is TGTGCCAGCAGTTTCACAGGTGCCTACGAGCAGTACGTC.

The chain couples TRBV5-1 to TRBJ2-1; 16 positions match TRBD2. The germline CDR1 and CDR2 sequences are SGHRS and YFSETQ. This CDR3 comprises 19 residues. With 4 bases clipped from V and 0 bases from J, the junction kept 7 bases outside the gene matches. The CDR3 nucleotides are TGCGCCAGCAGCCCGGGACTAGCGGGAGGGCCGGGCTCCTACAATGAGCAGTTCTTC. This sequence encodes CASSPGLAGGPGSYNEQFF.

This clonotype was seen many times. V and J are TRBV24-1 and TRBJ2-3; D not resolved. CDR1 and CDR2 from the germline V gene are KGHDR and SFDVKD. V was pared by 5 bases and J by 0 bases, with 5 bases between. This CDR3 region has 13 residues. The CDR3 nucleotides read TGTGCCACCAGTGGGGGAAGCACAGATACGCAGTATTTT. This encodes CATSGGSTDTQYF.

This clonotype was recorded at least ten times. The CDR3: CASSLNKLARSIDEQFF. CDR3 coding DNA: TGTGCCAGCAGCCTCAACAAACTAGCGAGGAGTATCGATGAGCAGTTCTTC. The chain has TRBV11-3 and TRBJ2-1; 7 bases align to TRBD2. This CDR3 region has 17 residues. The germline gives CDR1 SGHNT, CDR2 YENEEA. Trimming removed 5 bases from V and 8 bases from J; junction bases left unmatched: 18.

The V and J genes are TRBV12-3 or TRBV12-4 and TRBJ2-2, with a weak D call TRBD1 (5 bases). The CDR3 spans 17 residues. Between the trimmed V and J ends, which lost 6 bases and 3 bases, there was a span of 20 bases. CDR3 protein: CASSLQGRRTHTGELFF. In DNA form, the CDR3 reads TGTGCCAGCAGCCTCCAGGGCCGGCGGACCCACACCGGGGAGCTGTTTTTT.

This clonotype was seen many times. This chain links TRBV5-1 with TRBJ1-2; TRBD1 matches 8 bases. This CDR3 has 16 residues. The germline gives CDR1 SGHRS, CDR2 YFSETQ. The junction had 11 bases not matched to a gene; V was cut back by 4 bases and J by 3 bases. CDR3 sequence reads: CASSPYQGAVDYGYTF. The CDR3 DNA reads as TGCGCCAGCAGCCCTTATCAGGGGGCGGTGGACTATGGCTACACCTTC.

This clonotype has ten or more counts. The chain is built from TRBV5-1 and TRBJ2-1; TRBD2 matches at 11 bases. V lost 2 bases to trimming and J lost 4 bases; unmatched junction nucleotides: 5. CDR3 length: 16 amino acids. In germline, CDR1 is SGHRS, CDR2 YFSETQ. The CDR3 DNA reads as TGCGCCAGCAGCTTAGACCGACTAGCGGGGTACAATGAGCAGTTCTTC. Its translation is CASSLDRLAGYNEQFF.

The table lists this clonotype with many counts. The rearrangement links TRBV20-1 to TRBJ2-7; D might be TRBD1 or TRBD2, each matching 5 bases. The CDR3 spans 12 residues. Trimming left V 4 bases short and J 3 bases short, with 10 bases between. Germline V gene sequence: CDR1 DFQATT, CDR2 SNEGSKA (reference sequence). CDR3 protein: CSANEGNYEQYF. The CDR3 DNA is TGCAGTGCTAATGAGGGGAACTACGAGCAGTACTTC.

This clonotype was counted many times. The rearrangement links TRBV29-1 to TRBJ2-1; D remains ambiguous. Germline CDR1 SQVTM, CDR2 ANQGSEA. Trimming stripped 4 bases from V and 7 bases from J, with 11 bases between. The CDR3 is 12 amino acids. In DNA, the CDR3 is TGCAGCGTTGGTGACAAAGGGAATGAGCAGTTCTTC. Its protein product is CSVGDKGNEQFF.

A word on this clonotype: A read error may produce the germline difference seen at one junction end. V and J are TRBV7-8 and TRBJ2-3; D remains unclear. The CDR3 totals 13 residues. Per the germline V gene, CDR1 is SGHVS and CDR2 is FQNEAQ. CDR3 region: CASSLEALVPSGF. Here the CDR3 DNA reads TGTGCCAGCAGCTTAGAAGCTTTAGTCCCTTCAGGTTTT.

This clonotype was observed a handful of times. This sequence joins TRBV4-2 and TRBJ2-7; a possible D gene is TRBD2 (6 bases). Between the trimmed V and J ends, which lost 0 bases and 4 bases, there was a span of 16 bases. Germline V gene sequence: CDR1 LGHNA, CDR2 YNFKEQ. The CDR3 is 16 residues long. Written as DNA, the CDR3 is TGTGCCAGCAGCCAAGATCGGGCTAGCGCGAGTTACGAGCAGTACTTC. Protein sequence: CASSQDRASASYEQYF.

The table lists this clonotype with many counts. The rearrangement joins TRBV9 to TRBJ1-3; D remains unclear. Germline values: CDR1 SGDLS, CDR2 YYNGEE. Trimming took 0 bases from V and 0 from J, leaving 10 bases between them. This CDR3 region has 16 residues. In DNA form, the CDR3 reads TGTGCCAGCAGCGTAGAAGTGGCAGGCTCTGGAAACACCATATATTTT. It codes for CASSVEVAGSGNTIYF.

The V call is TRBV6-5, the J call TRBJ1-5, with no clear D. V was clipped by 0 bases and J by 7 bases, with 7 bases between them. This CDR3 has 13 residues. Looked up from germline, CDR1 is MNHEY and CDR2 is SVGAGI. The CDR3 sequence is CASSYSRGQPQHF. As DNA, the CDR3 is TGTGCCAGCAGTTACTCTCGAGGCCAGCCCCAGCATTTT.

CDR3: CASSSRVLAGATDTQYF. CDR3 DNA sequence: TGCGCCAGCAGCTCACGTGTTTTGGCGGGAGCCACAGATACGCAGTATTTT. This chain links TRBV5-1 with TRBJ2-3, with 7 positions matching TRBD2. The CDR3 is 17 residues long. Trimming cost V 3 bases and J 2 bases; bases outside gene matches: 12. Germline V gives CDR1 SGHRS, CDR2 YFSETQ.

The V gene is TRBV5-1, the J gene TRBJ2-3; D may be TRBD2 (5 bases). CDR3 length: 15 amino acids. Trimming cost V 4 bases and J 2 bases, with 14 bases left between them. The germline V gene has CDR1 SGHRS and CDR2 YFSETQ. The CDR3: CASSPGGQPTDTQYF. Written as DNA, the CDR3 is TGCGCCAGCAGCCCCGGAGGTCAACCCACAGATACGCAGTATTTT.

This clonotype was observed many times. The chain employs TRBV21-1 and TRBJ2-7; the table names TRBD2, a call not compared with the DNA. TRBV21-1 is termed a pseudogene. The CDR3 contains 13 residues. DNA for the CDR3: TGTGCCAGCAGCAAATTTCGCCGGAGGGAGCAGTACTTC. This codes for CASSKFRRREQYF.

This clonotype was detected many times. This chain uses TRBV4-1 with TRBJ2-4, with a weak D call TRBD2 (6 bases). CDR1 and CDR2 from the germline V gene are MGHRA and YSYEKL. This CDR3 spans 14 amino acids. Trimming left V 4 bases short and J 8 bases short, with 15 bases between. The CDR3 here is CASSPGSGVDIQYF. The DNA of the CDR3 is TGCGCCAGCAGCCCGGGTAGCGGCGTTGACATTCAGTACTTC.

This clonotype has a count of ten or more. The chain employs TRBV3-1 and TRBJ2-1; possibly TRBD2 for D (5 bases). Trimming cost V 4 bases and J 7 bases, with 14 bases left between them. Germline V CDR1 and CDR2: LGHDT, YNNKEL (reference sequence). The CDR3 sequence is 14 residues long. CDR3 loop: CASSRLSLVNEQFF. The CDR3 coding sequence is TGTGCCAGCAGCCGACTATCGCTAGTGAATGAGCAGTTCTTC.

This clonotype was picked up many times. The chain combines TRBV10-3 with TRBJ2-7; TRBD1 is a possible D gene (5 bases). The CDR3 is 12 amino acids. Germline values: CDR1 ENHRY, CDR2 SYGVKD. The germline V and J ends were trimmed by 6 bases and 7 bases, with 13 bases remaining between them. CDR3 in amino acids: CAISFRVGEQYF. CDR3 coding DNA: TGTGCCATCAGCTTCAGGGTAGGAGAGCAGTACTTC.

The V and J genes are TRBV7-9 and TRBJ2-3; D is unclear. V dropped 5 bases and J dropped 14 bases, with 17 bases sitting between them. This CDR3 is built from 12 residues. In germline, CDR1 is SEHNR, CDR2 FQNEAQ (reference sequence). CDR3 in amino acids: CASSPWPSPLYF. In nucleotides, the CDR3 is TGTGCCAGCAGCCCCTGGCCATCGCCCCTGTATTTT.

The chain links TRBV6-5 to TRBJ2-5; D uncertain. V lost 2 bases to trimming and J lost 1 base, with 5 bases between them. This CDR3 is built from 13 residues. Germline assignment: CDR1 MNHEY and CDR2 SVGAGI. CDR3 sequence: CASSYGSQETQYF. CDR3 nucleotide sequence: TGTGCCAGCAGTTACGGGTCCCAAGAGACCCAGTACTTC.

The sample holds a few counts of this clonotype. V is TRBV7-9 and J is TRBJ1-6, with a tentative D call TRBD1 (5 bases). Looked up from germline, CDR1 is SEHNR and CDR2 is FQNEAQ (reference sequence). This CDR3 is built from 13 residues. Between the trimmed V and J ends, which lost 6 bases and 13 bases, there was a span of 16 bases. The CDR3 DNA reads TGTGCCAGCAGTAACCTTCAGGGCTTGCCCCTCCACTTT. It specifies CASSNLQGLPLHF. Full variable domain (remainder filled in from reference TRBV7-9 and TRBJ1-6): DTGVSQNPRHKITKRGQNVTFRCDPISEHNRLYWYRQTLGQGPEFLTYFQNEAQLEKSRLLSDRFSAERPKGSFSTLEIQRTEQGDSAMYLCASSNLQGLPLHFGNGTRLTVT.

The chain recombines TRBV15 with TRBJ1-5, with 9 bases aligning to TRBD1. In germline, CDR1 is LNHNV, CDR2 YYDKDF (reference sequence). V shed 4 bases and J 2 bases; nucleotides not matched to a gene: 3. This CDR3 is 15 amino acids long. CDR3 sequence reads: CATSTRQGGNQPQHF. The CDR3 DNA is TGTGCCACCAGCACCCGACAGGGGGGCAATCAGCCCCAGCATTTT.

The DNA for the CDR3 is TGTGCCAGCAGTAGGGTAAGGGGGCAGCAGGCAGATACGCAGTATTTT. This sequence encodes CASSRVRGQQADTQYF. The chain uses TRBV2 and TRBJ2-3; TRBD1 matches at 7 bases. This CDR3 has 16 residues. The junction had 12 bases not matched to a gene; V was cut back by 5 bases and J by 4 bases. Germline CDR1 SNHLY, CDR2 FYNNEI.

This clonotype has just a few counts. The rearrangement links TRBV11-3 to TRBJ2-3, with no clear D. Germline CDR1 and CDR2: SGHNT and YENEEA. Between the trimmed V and J ends, which lost 1 base and 5 bases, there was a span of 13 bases. The CDR3 totals 15 residues. The CDR3 reads CASSLGGNRGDTQYF. The CDR3 DNA reads TGTGCCAGCAGCTTAGGGGGAAACAGAGGAGATACGCAGTATTTT.

This clonotype has a handful of counts. This chain connects TRBV20-1 to TRBJ1-4; the D is unclear. The ends were cut back, 3 bases at V and 7 bases at J, with 12 bases in the middle. Per the germline V gene, CDR1 is DFQATT and CDR2 is SNEGSKA (reference sequence). The CDR3 is made up of 13 amino acids. The CDR3 sequence: CSAREALSEKLFF. In DNA form, the CDR3 reads TGCAGTGCTAGGGAGGCCCTGAGTGAAAAACTGTTTTTT.

This clonotype came up many times. The V gene is TRBV5-1, the J gene TRBJ2-3; 8 bases map to TRBD2. The germline CDR1 and CDR2 sequences are SGHRS and YFSETQ. V was pared by 4 bases and J by 5 bases, with 9 bases of the junction left unmatched. This CDR3 has 15 residues. The CDR3 sequence is CASSTGLADGDTQYF. DNA of the CDR3: TGCGCCAGCAGCACCGGACTAGCTGATGGAGATACGCAGTATTTT.

This clonotype was seen many times. The V and J genes are TRBV10-2 and TRBJ1-1; TRBD1 might be the D (6 bases). V lost 6 bases and J 5 bases, leaving 13 bases between the germline ends. This CDR3 is built from 13 residues. The germline gives CDR1 WSHSY, CDR2 SAAADI. In DNA, the CDR3 is TGCGCCAGCAGGGAAGGGGGGAGGACTGAAGCTTTCTTT. Encoded protein: CASREGGRTEAFF.

This chain connects TRBV27 to TRBJ2-7, with 9 bases fitting TRBD1. CDR1 and CDR2 (germline): MNHEY, SMNVEV (reference sequence). The CDR3 extends over 14 amino acids. V was pared by 4 bases and J by 7 bases, with 8 bases of the junction left unmatched. This CDR3 is CASSSGQGFWEQYF. DNA of the CDR3: TGTGCCAGCAGTTCGGGACAGGGTTTTTGGGAGCAGTACTTC.